This is a list of T cell receptor beta chains from one sample in a study of blood T cell repertoires in COVID-19. Some clones are missing from TCRdb's copy, which holds only in-frame ones; the method was immunoSEQ multiplex PCR. The sample shows 150,000 or so clones, around four fifths of them seen only once. The sample consisted of peripheral blood. These receptors were taken from a woman between 35 and 50 years old with active or convalescent COVID-19. CDR3s include the opening cysteine and the closing phenylalanine or tryptophan. D genes are given only for firm matches. A clone size is listed for some rows: how often the clone was seen (once, few, many), or a class if it is expanded.

abundance,d_gene,j_gene,v_gene,CDR3aa,CDR3nt
once,.,TRBJ2-2,TRBV28,CASIRGYTGELFF,TGTGCCAGTATACGGGGGTACACCGGGGAGCTGTTTTTT
few,.,TRBJ2-7,TRBV7-2,CASSGGRSYEQYF,TGTGCCAGCAGTGGCGGCCGTTCCTACGAGCAGTACTTC
.,.,TRBJ2-1,TRBV4-1,CASSQVETRHSYNEQFF,TGCGCCAGCAGCCAAGTGGAAACAAGACACTCCTACAATGAGCAGTTCTTC
.,.,TRBJ2-1,TRBV11-3,CASGHGGHEQFF,TGTGCCAGCGGGCACGGGGGGCATGAGCAGTTCTTC
.,.,TRBJ1-6,TRBV3-1/TRBV3-2,CASSQGLNNSPLHF,TGTGCCAGCAGCCAAGGGCTCAATAATTCACCCCTCCACTTT
.,.,TRBJ2-7,TRBV5-6,CASSGGAGSRGYEQYF,TGTGCCAGCAGCGGCGGGGCGGGCTCTCGAGGCTACGAGCAGTACTTC
.,TRBD1,TRBJ1-4,TRBV30,CAWSAKSTGGEKLFF,TGTGCCTGGAGTGCAAAATCGACAGGGGGAGAAAAACTGTTTTTT
.,.,TRBJ1-5,TRBV6-5,CASSLRGGGQPQHF,TGTGCCAGCAGTTTAAGGGGCGGGGGTCAGCCCCAGCATTTT
.,TRBD1,TRBJ1-3,TRBV6-5,CASSYTSGGSGNTIYF,TGTGCCAGCAGTTACACCTCAGGGGGCAGCGGAAACACCATATATTTT
.,.,TRBJ1-5,TRBV18,CASSRQGYNQPQHF,TGTGCCAGCTCACGGCAGGGGTATAATCAGCCCCAGCATTTT
.,TRBD1,TRBJ1-6,TRBV19,CASSIVGTANSPLHF,TGTGCCAGTAGTATTGTGGGGACAGCTAATTCACCCCTCCACTTT
.,.,TRBJ2-1,TRBV5-6,CASSFLATEQFF,TGTGCCAGCAGCTTTCTAGCGACTGAGCAGTTCTTC
.,.,TRBJ2-7,TRBV11-2,CASSTRLVKSYEQYF,TGTGCCAGCAGCACGAGACTAGTAAAGTCGTACGAGCAGTACTTC
.,.,TRBJ2-2,TRBV16,CASSRTGERELFF,TGTGCCAGCAGCCGGACCGGGGAGAGGGAGCTGTTTTTT
.,.,TRBJ1-2,TRBV3-1/TRBV3-2,CASSHGVDYGYTF,TGTGCCAGCAGCCACGGGGTGGACTATGGCTACACCTTC
.,TRBD2,TRBJ2-5,TRBV5-4,CASSSPGLAGGDTHETQYF,TGTGCCAGCAGCTCTCCGGGACTAGCGGGGGGGGACACCCATGAGACCCAGTACTTC
.,.,TRBJ1-2,TRBV5-1,CASSTGSQGGYTF,TGCGCCAGCAGCACGGGGTCACAGGGTGGCTACACCTTC
once,TRBD1,TRBJ2-7,TRBV7-9,CASSHGGTGGNEQYF,TGTGCCAGCAGCCACGGGGGTACAGGGGGCAACGAGCAGTACTTC